The clone carrying this TCR beta chain has more than one count but fewer than ten. Germline V gene data show CDR1 as LNHDA and CDR2 as SQIVND (reference sequence). With 3 bases clipped from V and 4 bases from J, the junction kept 6 bases outside the gene matches. The CDR3 has 15 amino acids. This specimen belongs to a study of T cells in Graves' hyperthyroidism and ophthalmopathy. RNA transcripts gave rise to amplified TCR beta CDR3 regions. TCR CDR3 regions were first amplified by RT-PCR with HTBI primers. Via MiXCR, TCRdb re-called the multiplex PCR reads, giving one row per CDR3 protein. The repertoire holds around 340,000 distinct CDR3 sequences, with about 20% as singletons.

This chain connects TRBV19 to TRBJ1-1; TRBD1 aligns across 9 bases. Sequencing was carried out using blood. The receptor was derived from a woman between 50 and 59 years old with Graves' hyperthyroidism. This chain's CDR3 is CASSIRGQGGTEAFF. DNA for the CDR3: TGTGCCAGTAGTATCCGGGGACAGGGTGGCACTGAAGCTTTCTTT.